This T cell receptor (beta chain) originates from a study of blood T cells in healthy people across ages. Study overall: Template-switching capture recovered about one barcoded beta molecule per two T cells.

Germline V gene sequence: CDR1 SGHTA, CDR2 FQGNSA. V lost 2 bases, J lost 7 bases, and 14 bases stayed unmatched. CDR3 length: 17 amino acids. Study results and limitations: Unknown CMV status may confound age-related changes in expanded clones. Age advanced and TCR beta diversity per million T cells fell, roughly linearly.

Primers used in a second PCR of about 7 to 12 cycles were a sample-barcoded 5' primer and a J-beta primer mix. TCRdb reprocessed the 5' RACE reads with MiXCR, giving one entry per CDR3 protein. The table lists 1.2 million to 1.5 million distinct CDR3 sequences, roughly 64% of them singletons. Turning to this clonotype: The antigen is undetermined.

This clonotype was sampled from a young man in good health. V gene TRBV7-2 combines with J gene TRBJ1-3; 7 bases align to TRBD1. What was sequenced was blood. CDR3 residues: CASSLKMGQSLWNTIYF. CDR3 sequence (DNA): TGTGCCAGCAGCTTAAAGATGGGACAGAGCCTGTGGAACACCATATATTTT. Variable domain in full (rest from reference TRBV7-2 and TRBJ1-3): GAGVSQSPSNKVTEKGKDVELRCDPISGHTALYWYRQSLGQGLEFLIYFQGNSAPDKSGLPSDRFSAERTGGSVSTLTIQRTQQEDSAVYLCASSLKMGQSLWNTIYFGEGSWLTVV.